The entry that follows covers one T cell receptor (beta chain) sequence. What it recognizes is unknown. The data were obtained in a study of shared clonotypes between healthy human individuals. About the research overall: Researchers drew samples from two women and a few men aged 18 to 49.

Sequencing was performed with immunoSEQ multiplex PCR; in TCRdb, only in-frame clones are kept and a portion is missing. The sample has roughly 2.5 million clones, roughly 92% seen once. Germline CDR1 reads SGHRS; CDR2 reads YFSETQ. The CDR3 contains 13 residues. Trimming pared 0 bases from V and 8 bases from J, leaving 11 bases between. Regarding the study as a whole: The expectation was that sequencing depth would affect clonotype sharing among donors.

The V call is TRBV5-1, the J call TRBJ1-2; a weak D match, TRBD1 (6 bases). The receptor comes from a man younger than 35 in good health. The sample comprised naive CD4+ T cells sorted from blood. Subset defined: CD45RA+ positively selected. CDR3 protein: CASSLGQGKGYTF. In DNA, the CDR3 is TGCGCCAGCAGCTTGGGTCAGGGGAAAGGCTACACCTTC.